This T cell receptor beta chain is from a study of blood T cell repertoires in COVID-19. Trimming left V 1 base short and J 0 bases short, with 10 bases between. Germline CDR1 reads SNHLY; CDR2 reads FYNNEI. This CDR3 comprises 15 residues. Original processing methods: Researchers report that nucleated cell counts were estimated from reference gene primer amplification. The data were produced by immunoSEQ multiplex PCR, yet TCRdb's version contains in-frame clones alone and is incomplete. Clonal size and the V and J genes are those of that table, whereas D and trimming came from the DNA. Of 110,000 or so clones in the sample, roughly 85% are singletons; the top ten hold 10% to 15%.

The receptor was isolated from a human donor in a cohort sampled during active COVID-19. Sequencing input: peripheral blood. V usage is TRBV2 and J usage is TRBJ2-7, with D tentatively TRBD1 (6 bases). CDR3 sequence: CASSEGQGLSYEQYF. CDR3 DNA: TGTGCCAGCAGTGAAGGTCAGGGGCTCTCCTACGAGCAGTACTTC. The whole variable domain, filled in from reference TRBV2 and TRBJ2-7, reads EPEVTQTPSHQVTQMGQEVILRCVPISNHLYFYWYRQILGQKVEFLVSFYNNEISEKSEIFDDQFSVERPDGSNFTLKIRSTKLEDSAMYFCASSEGQGLSYEQYFGPGTRLTVT.